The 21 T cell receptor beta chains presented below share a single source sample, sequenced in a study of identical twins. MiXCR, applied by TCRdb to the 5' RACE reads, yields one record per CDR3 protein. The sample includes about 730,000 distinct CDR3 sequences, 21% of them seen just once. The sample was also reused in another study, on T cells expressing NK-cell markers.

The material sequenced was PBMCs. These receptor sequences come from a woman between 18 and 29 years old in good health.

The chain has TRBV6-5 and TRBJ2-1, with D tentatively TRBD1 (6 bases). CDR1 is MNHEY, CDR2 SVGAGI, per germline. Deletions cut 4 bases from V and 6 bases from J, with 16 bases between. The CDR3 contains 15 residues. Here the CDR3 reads CASSSILRDTNEQFF. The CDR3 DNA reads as TGTGCCAGCAGTTCGATCCTCCGGGACACCAATGAGCAGTTCTTC.

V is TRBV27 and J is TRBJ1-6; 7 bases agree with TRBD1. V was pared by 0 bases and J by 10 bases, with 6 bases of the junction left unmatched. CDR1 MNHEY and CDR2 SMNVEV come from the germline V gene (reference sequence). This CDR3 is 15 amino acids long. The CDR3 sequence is CASSLSGTGASPLHF. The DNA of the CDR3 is TGTGCCAGCAGTTTATCAGGAACAGGGGCATCACCCCTCCACTTT.

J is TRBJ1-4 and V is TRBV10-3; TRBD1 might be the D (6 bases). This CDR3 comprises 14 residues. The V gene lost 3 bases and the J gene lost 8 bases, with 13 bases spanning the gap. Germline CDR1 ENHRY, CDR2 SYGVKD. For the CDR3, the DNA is TGTGCCATCAGTGACTCCTCTAGGGGGGAAAAACTGTTTTTT. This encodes CAISDSSRGEKLFF.

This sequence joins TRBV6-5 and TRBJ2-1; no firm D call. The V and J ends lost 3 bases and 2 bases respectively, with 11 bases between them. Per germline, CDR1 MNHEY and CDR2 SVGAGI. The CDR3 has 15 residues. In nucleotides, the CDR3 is TGTGCCAGCAGTTATTCACCTACGGCCTACAATGAGCAGTTCTTC. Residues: CASSYSPTAYNEQFF.

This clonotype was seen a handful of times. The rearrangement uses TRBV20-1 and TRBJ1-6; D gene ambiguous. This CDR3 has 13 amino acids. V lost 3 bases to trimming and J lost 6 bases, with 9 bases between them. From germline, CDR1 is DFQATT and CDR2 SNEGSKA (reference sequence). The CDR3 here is CSASRRVNSPLHF. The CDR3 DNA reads TGCAGTGCTAGTAGGAGAGTTAATTCACCCCTCCACTTT.

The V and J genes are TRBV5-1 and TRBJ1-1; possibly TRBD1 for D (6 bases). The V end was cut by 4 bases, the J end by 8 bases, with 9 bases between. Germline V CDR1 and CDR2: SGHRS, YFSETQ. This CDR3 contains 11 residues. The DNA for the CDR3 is TGCGCCAGCAGCATCGGACAGGAAGCTTTCTTT. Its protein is CASSIGQEAFF.

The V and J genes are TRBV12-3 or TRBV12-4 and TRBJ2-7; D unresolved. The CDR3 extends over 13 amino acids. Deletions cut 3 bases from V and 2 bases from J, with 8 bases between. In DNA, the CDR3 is TGTGCCAGCAGTTTTAGGGTTACCTACGAGCAGTACTTC. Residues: CASSFRVTYEQYF.

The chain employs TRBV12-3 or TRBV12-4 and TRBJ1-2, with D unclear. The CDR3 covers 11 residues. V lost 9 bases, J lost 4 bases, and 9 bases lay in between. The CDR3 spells CASVTSYGYTF. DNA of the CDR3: TGTGCCAGTGTTACTTCCTATGGCTACACCTTC.

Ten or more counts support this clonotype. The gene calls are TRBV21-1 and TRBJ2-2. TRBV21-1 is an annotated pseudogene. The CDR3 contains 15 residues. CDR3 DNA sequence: TGTGCCAGCAGCAAATTATTGACCTACACCGGGGAGCTGTTTTTT. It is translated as CASSKLLTYTGELFF.

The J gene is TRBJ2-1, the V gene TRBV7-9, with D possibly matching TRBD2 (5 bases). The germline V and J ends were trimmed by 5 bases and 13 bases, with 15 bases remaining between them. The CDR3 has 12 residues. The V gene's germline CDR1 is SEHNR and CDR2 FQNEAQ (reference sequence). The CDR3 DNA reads TGTGCCAGCAGCATTTGGGCCCGGGAACAGTTCTTC. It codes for CASSIWAREQFF.

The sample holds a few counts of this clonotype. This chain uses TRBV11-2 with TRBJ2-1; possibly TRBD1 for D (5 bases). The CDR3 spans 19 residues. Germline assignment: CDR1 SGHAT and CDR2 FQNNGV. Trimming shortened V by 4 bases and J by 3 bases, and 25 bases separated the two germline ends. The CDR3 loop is CASSSNTLRQRFRYNEQFF. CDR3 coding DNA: TGTGCCAGCAGCTCTAACACTTTACGACAGAGATTCCGCTACAATGAGCAGTTCTTC. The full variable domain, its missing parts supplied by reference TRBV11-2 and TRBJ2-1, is EAGVAQSPRYKIIEKRQSVAFWCNPISGHATLYWYQQILGQGPKLLIQFQNNGVVDDSQLPKDRFSAERLKGVDSTLKIQPAKLEDSAVYLCASSSNTLRQRFRYNEQFFGPGTRLTVL.

CDR3 coding DNA: TGTGCCATCAGTGAGTCGATCGGGGTCCGAGACGAGCAGTACTTC. It encodes CAISESIGVRDEQYF. The J gene is TRBJ2-7, the V gene TRBV10-3; possible D gene TRBD2, 5 bases. Germline V gives CDR1 ENHRY, CDR2 SYGVKD. This CDR3 region has 15 residues. V lost 0 bases and J 5 bases, leaving 14 bases between the germline ends.

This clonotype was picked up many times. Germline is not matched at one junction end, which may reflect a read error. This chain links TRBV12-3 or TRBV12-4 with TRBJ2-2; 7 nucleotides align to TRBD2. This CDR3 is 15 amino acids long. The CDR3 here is CASTLGLVGTGELFF. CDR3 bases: TGTGCCAGCACTTTAGGACTAGTCGGCACCGGGGAGCTGTTTTTT.

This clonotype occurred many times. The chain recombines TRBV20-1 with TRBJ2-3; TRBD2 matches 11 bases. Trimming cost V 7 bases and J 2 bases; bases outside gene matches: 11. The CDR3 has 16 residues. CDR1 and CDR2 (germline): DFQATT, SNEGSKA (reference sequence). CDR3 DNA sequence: TGCAGTGGAGGGAAGGCTAGCGGGAGGCACACAGATACGCAGTATTTT. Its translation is CSGGKASGRHTDTQYF.

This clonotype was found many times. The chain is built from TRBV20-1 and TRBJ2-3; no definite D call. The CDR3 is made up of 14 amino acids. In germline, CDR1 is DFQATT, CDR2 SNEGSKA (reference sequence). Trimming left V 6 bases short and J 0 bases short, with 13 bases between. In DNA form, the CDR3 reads TGCAGTGCCCCAAGCGAAGCTAGCACAGATACGCAGTATTTT. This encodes CSAPSEASTDTQYF.

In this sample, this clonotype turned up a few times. CDR3 nucleotides: TGTGCCAGCAGCTCCCCACACACTGAAGCTTTCTTT. The encoded protein is CASSSPHTEAFF. The gene calls are TRBV7-9 and TRBJ1-1; D unresolved. The CDR3 is 12 amino acids. V lost 4 bases and J lost 3, with 6 bases in between. Germline V lookup: CDR1 SEHNR, CDR2 FQNEAQ (reference sequence).

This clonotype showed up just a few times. CDR3 nucleotide sequence: TGCGCCAGCAGCTTCAGGGTCCCAGCTAACTATGGCTACACCTTC. This codes for CASSFRVPANYGYTF. The rearrangement uses TRBV5-1 and TRBJ1-2; tentatively, D is TRBD1 (5 bases). This CDR3 has 15 amino acids. Germline values: CDR1 SGHRS, CDR2 YFSETQ. V was shortened by 2 bases and J by 0 bases, with 11 bases between the two germline ends.

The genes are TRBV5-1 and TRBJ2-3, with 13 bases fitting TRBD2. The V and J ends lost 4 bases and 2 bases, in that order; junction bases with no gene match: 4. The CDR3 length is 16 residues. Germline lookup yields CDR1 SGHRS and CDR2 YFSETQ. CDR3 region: CASSTGLAGFTDTQYF. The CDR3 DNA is TGCGCCAGCAGCACGGGACTAGCGGGGTTCACAGATACGCAGTATTTT.

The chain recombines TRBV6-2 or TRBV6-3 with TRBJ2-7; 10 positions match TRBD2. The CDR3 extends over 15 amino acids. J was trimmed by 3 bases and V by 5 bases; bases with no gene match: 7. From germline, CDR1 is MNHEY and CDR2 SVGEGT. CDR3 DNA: TGTGCCAGCAGTGCCGTACTAGCGGGGCGCTACGAGCAGTACTTC. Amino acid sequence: CASSAVLAGRYEQYF.

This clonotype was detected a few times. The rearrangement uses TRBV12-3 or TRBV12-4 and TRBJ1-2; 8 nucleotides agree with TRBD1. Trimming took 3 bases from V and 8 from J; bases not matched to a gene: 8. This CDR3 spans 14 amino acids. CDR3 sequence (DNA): TGTGCCAGCAGTTTTCGGGCAGGGGGCGACGGCTACACCTTC. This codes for CASSFRAGGDGYTF.

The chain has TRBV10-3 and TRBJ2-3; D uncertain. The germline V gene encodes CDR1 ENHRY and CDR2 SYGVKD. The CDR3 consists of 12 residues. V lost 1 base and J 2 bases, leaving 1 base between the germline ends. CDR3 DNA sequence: TGTGCCATCAGTGAGTTCACAGATACGCAGTATTTT. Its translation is CAISEFTDTQYF.